This TCR beta chain originates from a study of T cell changes during pregnancy in multiple sclerosis. This CDR3 has 12 residues. The germline V and J ends were trimmed by 5 bases and 7 bases, with 10 bases remaining between them. Per germline, CDR1 MGHDK and CDR2 SYGVNS. Profiled with immunoSEQ multiplex PCR; TCRdb holds only in-frame clones, not every one. The profile shows tens of thousands of clones, roughly 92% of them singletons. This clone showed up just once. The specimen was peripheral blood, collected in the second trimester of pregnancy. The chain links TRBV25-1 to TRBJ2-3; D is uncertain. This TCR was recovered from a female donor in good health, enrolled as a control in a pregnancy study. The CDR3 is CASSTPGYTQYF. The CDR3 coding sequence is TGTGCCAGCAGTACGCCCGGGTATACGCAGTATTTT. Together with reference TRBV25-1 and TRBJ2-3, the CDR3 gives the full variable domain: EADIYQTPRYLVIGTGKKITLECSQTMGHDKMYWYQQDPGMELHLIHYSYGVNSTEKGDLSSESTVSRIRTEHFPLTLESARPSHTSQYLCASSTPGYTQYFGPGTRLTVL.